Detailed here is one T cell receptor beta chain. What it binds is not known. TCRdb keeps only in-frame clones here, not all; method: immunoSEQ multiplex PCR. This sample has about 67,000 clones, with 70% to 90% found just once. The data originate from a study of OX40 agonist ivuxolimab in advanced cancers. Study overall: Patients assigned to dose escalation were diagnosed with hepatocellular carcinoma, melanoma, renal cell or head and neck cancer. Findings of the study overall: The study did not work out the antigen specificity of the expanded peripheral T cells. At 0.1 to 3.0 mg/kg, CD4+ and CD8+ blood T cells expanded clonally by week 6.

Per the germline V gene, CDR1 is MNHEY and CDR2 is SMNVEV (reference sequence). The CDR3 has 14 residues. The V gene end was trimmed by 5 bases and the J gene end by 3 bases; junction bases not matched to a gene: 0. V is TRBV27 and J is TRBJ2-7; 14 bases agree with TRBD2. This receptor was obtained from an adult with an advanced solid tumor such as melanoma, head and neck, liver or kidney cancer. The specimen comprised CD4+ or CD8+ T cells sorted from blood, sampled in a trial of the OX40 agonist ivuxolimab. The CDR3 DNA follows: TGTGCCAGCAGTGGGACTAGCGGGGGCTACGAGCAGTACTTC. Translation gives CASSGTSGGYEQYF.